The rows below give T cell receptor beta chains drawn from one sample of a study of blood T cell repertoires in COVID-19. This table comes from immunoSEQ multiplex PCR, and its TCRdb copy is limited to in-frame clones, with some not included. The table includes a few hundred thousand clones, about 87% detected once. The sequenced sample consisted of peripheral blood. The receptors were gathered from a woman aged 70 to 79 with COVID-19, enrolled during active disease. CDR3s include the opening cysteine and the closing phenylalanine or tryptophan. D genes are given only for firm matches. Size is stated for part of the rows, as once, few or many counts, or as a class when the clone is expanded.

clone_size: .; d_call: TRBD2; j_call: TRBJ2-5; v_call: TRBV28; cdr3_nt: TGTGCCAGCACCCCACAAGCGGGATACCAAGAGACCCAGTACTTC; cdr3_aa: CASTPQAGYQETQYF
clone_size: .; d_call: TRBD1; j_call: TRBJ1-3; v_call: TRBV5-1; cdr3_nt: TGCGCCAGCAGAACAGGGGGCGCGGACTCTGGAAACACCATATATTTT; cdr3_aa: CASRTGGADSGNTIYF
clone_size: .; d_call: .; j_call: TRBJ1-1; v_call: TRBV7-3; cdr3_nt: TGTGCCAGCAGCTTAGACAACCTCGCGTGGAACACTGAAGCTTTCTTT; cdr3_aa: CASSLDNLAWNTEAFF
clone_size: .; d_call: .; j_call: TRBJ1-2; v_call: TRBV19; cdr3_nt: TGTGCCAGTAGTATTATGTGGACAGCCCATAACTATGGCTACACCTTC; cdr3_aa: CASSIMWTAHNYGYTF
clone_size: .; d_call: TRBD2; j_call: TRBJ2-5; v_call: TRBV7-2; cdr3_nt: TGTGCCAGCAGCTTAGTTGGGACTAGCGGGATTGGGGAGACCCAGTACTTC; cdr3_aa: CASSLVGTSGIGETQYF
clone_size: .; d_call: TRBD1; j_call: TRBJ1-3; v_call: TRBV6-5; cdr3_nt: TGTGCCAGCAGTTACGGGACAGGTTCTGGAAACACCATATATTTT; cdr3_aa: CASSYGTGSGNTIYF
clone_size: .; d_call: .; j_call: TRBJ2-4; v_call: TRBV19; cdr3_nt: TGTGCCAGTAGGGGGAGCCAAGCCAAAAACATTCAGTACTTC; cdr3_aa: CASRGSQAKNIQYF
clone_size: .; d_call: .; j_call: TRBJ1-2; v_call: TRBV24-1; cdr3_nt: TGTGCCACCTACTCTAACTATGGCTACACCTTC; cdr3_aa: CATYSNYGYTF
clone_size: .; d_call: TRBD2; j_call: TRBJ2-7; v_call: TRBV5-1; cdr3_nt: TGCGCCAGCAGCCAAGGGGATAAGCGGGAGCGGGATTACGAGCAGTACTTC; cdr3_aa: CASSQGDKRERDYEQYF
clone_size: .; d_call: .; j_call: TRBJ2-2; v_call: TRBV19; cdr3_nt: TGTGCCAGTCTTAGGCTAGCGAACACCGGGGAGCTGTTTTTT; cdr3_aa: CASLRLANTGELFF
clone_size: .; d_call: TRBD1; j_call: TRBJ1-2; v_call: TRBV18; cdr3_nt: TGTGCCAGCTCGCCAGAAAGAACAGGGGGCGGCTACACCTTC; cdr3_aa: CASSPERTGGGYTF
clone_size: .; d_call: TRBD1; j_call: TRBJ2-1; v_call: TRBV2; cdr3_nt: TGTGCCAGCCTGGGACAGATATACAATGAGCAGTTCTTC; cdr3_aa: CASLGQIYNEQFF
clone_size: .; d_call: TRBD2; j_call: TRBJ2-3; v_call: TRBV19; cdr3_nt: TGTGCCAGTTCCCCAGCGGGAGGGCCCAGAGATACGCAGTATTTT; cdr3_aa: CASSPAGGPRDTQYF
clone_size: .; d_call: .; j_call: TRBJ1-3; v_call: TRBV5-1; cdr3_nt: TGCGCCAGCCGAAACGGACAGCGCTCTGGAAACACCATATATTTT; cdr3_aa: CASRNGQRSGNTIYF
clone_size: .; d_call: TRBD1; j_call: TRBJ1-5; v_call: TRBV28; cdr3_nt: TGTGCCAGCAGTTCGGGACAGATCAATCAGCCCCAGCATTTT; cdr3_aa: CASSSGQINQPQHF
clone_size: once; d_call: .; j_call: TRBJ1-3; v_call: TRBV4-1; cdr3_nt: TGCGCCAGCAGCCAAGCAGGAGGATCCGGAAACACCATATATTTT; cdr3_aa: CASSQAGGSGNTIYF
clone_size: .; d_call: .; j_call: TRBJ1-2; v_call: TRBV10-2; cdr3_nt: TGCGCCAGCAGTGAGTCTCCGTTCTATGGCTACACCTTC; cdr3_aa: CASSESPFYGYTF
clone_size: .; d_call: TRBD2; j_call: TRBJ2-6; v_call: TRBV5-5; cdr3_nt: TGTGCCAGCAGGTTTGATGTAGGACTAGCGGGATCTGGGGCCAACGTCCTGACTTTC; cdr3_aa: CASRFDVGLAGSGANVLTF
clone_size: .; d_call: TRBD1; j_call: TRBJ2-7; v_call: TRBV7-8; cdr3_nt: TGTGCCAGCAGCTGGTTTTTCGGGACAGGGTGGTACGAGCAGTACTTC; cdr3_aa: CASSWFFGTGWYEQYF
clone_size: .; d_call: .; j_call: TRBJ1-2; v_call: TRBV14; cdr3_nt: TGTGCCAGCAGCCAAAATTCAGCGGGATCTTACTACACCTTC; cdr3_aa: CASSQNSAGSYYTF
clone_size: .; d_call: .; j_call: TRBJ2-7; v_call: TRBV12-3/TRBV12-4; cdr3_nt: TGTGCCAGCAGCCTAACGGGGGGCCGGGAGCAGTACTTC; cdr3_aa: CASSLTGGREQYF
clone_size: .; d_call: .; j_call: TRBJ1-6; v_call: TRBV19; cdr3_nt: TGTGCCAGTAAAACAGGCGTCGATAATTCACCCCTCCACTTT; cdr3_aa: CASKTGVDNSPLHF
clone_size: .; d_call: .; j_call: TRBJ2-7; v_call: TRBV7-9; cdr3_nt: TGTGCCAGCAGCTTAGTAGGGACACCCCTGGAGCAGTACTTC; cdr3_aa: CASSLVGTPLEQYF
clone_size: .; d_call: .; j_call: TRBJ2-3; v_call: TRBV19; cdr3_nt: TGTGCCAGTAGTAGAATGACAGCCACCACATATACGCAGTATTTT; cdr3_aa: CASSRMTATTYTQYF
clone_size: .; d_call: TRBD1; j_call: TRBJ1-1; v_call: TRBV5-4; cdr3_nt: TGTGCCAGCAGCTATCCGACAGGGATGAACACTGAAGCTTTCTTT; cdr3_aa: CASSYPTGMNTEAFF
clone_size: .; d_call: .; j_call: TRBJ1-2; v_call: TRBV28; cdr3_nt: TGTGCCAGCAATATAATCGGGATTGGCTACACCTTC; cdr3_aa: CASNIIGIGYTF
clone_size: .; d_call: TRBD2; j_call: TRBJ2-7; v_call: TRBV5-4; cdr3_nt: TGTGCCAGCTCCTCTCGGGAGGGAAGAAAGCAGTACTTC; cdr3_aa: CASSSREGRKQYF
clone_size: once; d_call: .; j_call: TRBJ2-1; v_call: TRBV2; cdr3_nt: TGTGCCAGCAGTGGCGGGACTGGGGCCTACAATGAGCAGTTCTTC; cdr3_aa: CASSGGTGAYNEQFF
clone_size: .; d_call: TRBD1; j_call: TRBJ2-7; v_call: TRBV7-8; cdr3_nt: TGTGCCAGCAGCTTAGGTGTTACAGGGGGCGTCTACGAGCAGTACTTC; cdr3_aa: CASSLGVTGGVYEQYF
clone_size: .; d_call: .; j_call: TRBJ2-7; v_call: TRBV21-1; cdr3_nt: TGTGCCAGCAGCAAGAATCGCCCCAGGTCGGGGAGGTCCTACGAGCAGTACTTC; cdr3_aa: CASSKNRPRSGRSYEQYF
clone_size: .; d_call: TRBD2; j_call: TRBJ2-1; v_call: TRBV2; cdr3_nt: TGTGCCAGCAGTTTCGAGACTAGCGGAACTGGCTCCTACAATGAGCAGTTCTTC; cdr3_aa: CASSFETSGTGSYNEQFF
clone_size: .; d_call: TRBD1; j_call: TRBJ2-7; v_call: TRBV7-2; cdr3_nt: TGTGCCAGCAGCTTGGGACAGGCATACTACGAGCAGTACTTC; cdr3_aa: CASSLGQAYYEQYF
clone_size: .; d_call: TRBD2; j_call: TRBJ2-1; v_call: TRBV11-2; cdr3_nt: TGTGCCAGCAGCGTCACCGGGGGGACCATCCTTGGCAATGAGCAGTTCTTC; cdr3_aa: CASSVTGGTILGNEQFF
clone_size: .; d_call: TRBD2; j_call: TRBJ2-7; v_call: TRBV29-1; cdr3_nt: TGCAGCGTTCACGGGACTAGGCCTTACGAGCAGTACTTC; cdr3_aa: CSVHGTRPYEQYF
clone_size: .; d_call: TRBD2; j_call: TRBJ2-1; v_call: TRBV30; cdr3_nt: TGTGCCTGGAGCGTCACTAGCGTGGATGAGCAGTTCTTC; cdr3_aa: CAWSVTSVDEQFF
clone_size: .; d_call: .; j_call: TRBJ2-3; v_call: TRBV11-2; cdr3_nt: TGTGCCAGCAGCTCCCTGGGGGCGGGAGACCCCACAGATACGCAGTATTTT; cdr3_aa: CASSSLGAGDPTDTQYF
clone_size: .; d_call: TRBD1; j_call: TRBJ2-7; v_call: TRBV6-6; cdr3_nt: TGTGCCATCGGTACCTCCGGGACAGGGGACGAGCAGTACTTC; cdr3_aa: CAIGTSGTGDEQYF
clone_size: .; d_call: .; j_call: TRBJ2-7; v_call: TRBV18; cdr3_nt: TGTGCCAGCTCACCAGAGACAGGAGCCTACGAGCAGTACTTC; cdr3_aa: CASSPETGAYEQYF
clone_size: .; d_call: TRBD1; j_call: TRBJ1-5; v_call: TRBV28; cdr3_nt: TGTGCCAGCAGTCGGGACAGGATCAATCAGCCCCAGCATTTT; cdr3_aa: CASSRDRINQPQHF
clone_size: .; d_call: .; j_call: TRBJ1-6; v_call: TRBV5-5; cdr3_nt: TGTGCCAGCAGCCACGACCAGGGGAGTAATTCACCCCTCCACTTT; cdr3_aa: CASSHDQGSNSPLHF
clone_size: .; d_call: .; j_call: TRBJ1-5; v_call: TRBV28; cdr3_nt: TGTGCCAGCAGTTTCTACGGTAGCAATCAGCCCCAGCATTTT; cdr3_aa: CASSFYGSNQPQHF